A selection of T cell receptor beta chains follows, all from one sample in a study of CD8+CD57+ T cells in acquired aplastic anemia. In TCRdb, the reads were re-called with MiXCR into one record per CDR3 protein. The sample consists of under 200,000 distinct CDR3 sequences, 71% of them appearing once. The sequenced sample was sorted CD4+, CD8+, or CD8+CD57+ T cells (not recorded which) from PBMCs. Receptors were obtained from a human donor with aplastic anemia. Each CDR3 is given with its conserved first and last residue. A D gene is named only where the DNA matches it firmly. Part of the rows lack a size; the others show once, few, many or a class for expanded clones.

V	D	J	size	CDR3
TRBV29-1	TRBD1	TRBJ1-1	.	CSVAQGTNTEAFF
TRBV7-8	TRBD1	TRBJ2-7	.	CASSLASLPGTGDHEQYF
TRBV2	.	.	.	CASSESTRPHEQYF
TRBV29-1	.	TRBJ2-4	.	CSVGGLAKNIQYF
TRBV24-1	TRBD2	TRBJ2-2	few	CATSDRAGTSGRTGELFF
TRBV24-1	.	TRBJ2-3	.	CATSDSEEDTQYF
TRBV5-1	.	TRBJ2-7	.	CASRSDLGAEQYF
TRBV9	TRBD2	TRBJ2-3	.	CASSQMGLAGGGTDTQYF
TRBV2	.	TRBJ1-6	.	CASSRAGTAYNSPLHF
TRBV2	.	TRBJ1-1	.	CASGIGLGGEAFF
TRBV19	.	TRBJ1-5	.	CASSIFTEQPQHF
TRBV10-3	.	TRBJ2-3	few	CAITPDRRGTDTQYF
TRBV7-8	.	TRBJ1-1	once	CASSSTAWTTEAFF
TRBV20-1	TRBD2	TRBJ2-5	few	CSARSGREQETQYF
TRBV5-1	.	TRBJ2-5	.	CASSLGPTETQYF
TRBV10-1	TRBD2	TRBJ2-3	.	CASSPSGRPDTQYF
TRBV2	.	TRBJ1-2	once	CASSVGTGNYGYTF
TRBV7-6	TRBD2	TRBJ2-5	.	CASSLAGGFQETQYF
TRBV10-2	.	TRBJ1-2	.	CASSESAGSNYGYTF
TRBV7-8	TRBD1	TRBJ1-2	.	CASSPTGEDGYTF
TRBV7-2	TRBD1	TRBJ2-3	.	CASSSIFDRVETDTQYF
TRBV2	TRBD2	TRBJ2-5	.	CASSQLAGGPWETQYF
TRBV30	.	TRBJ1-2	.	CAWSVLVKGYGYTF
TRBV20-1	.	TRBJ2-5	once	CSAKEDYQETQYF
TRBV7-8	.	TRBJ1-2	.	CASSLAYWDTVDGYTF
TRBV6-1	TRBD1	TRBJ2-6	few	CASRGGPPGQGPSSGANVLTF
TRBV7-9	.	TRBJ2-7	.	CASSSVSSEQYF
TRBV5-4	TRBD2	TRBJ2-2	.	CASSLWRETGELFF
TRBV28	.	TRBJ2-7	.	CASSLWRQDPRQYF
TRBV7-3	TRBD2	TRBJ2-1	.	CASSLGTSSYNEQFF
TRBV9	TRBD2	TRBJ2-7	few	CASSNVVGGTDHSYEQYF
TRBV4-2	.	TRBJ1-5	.	CASSQGEGEQPQHF
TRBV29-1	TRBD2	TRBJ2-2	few	CSAGTSYLTGELFF
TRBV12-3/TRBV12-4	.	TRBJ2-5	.	CASTVGRETQYF
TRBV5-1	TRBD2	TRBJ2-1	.	CASSRSSGRLAFNEQFF
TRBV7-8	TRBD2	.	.	CASSLGASGGHEQYF
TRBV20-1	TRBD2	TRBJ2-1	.	CSARSTSGRVYNEQFF
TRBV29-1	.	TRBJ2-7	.	CSVVGGASLGEQYF
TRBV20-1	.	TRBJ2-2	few	CSAKIGELFF
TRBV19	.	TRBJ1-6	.	CASSLPNRHREAPLHF
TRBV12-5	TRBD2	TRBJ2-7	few	CASRLAGAYEQYF
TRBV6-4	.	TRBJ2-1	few	CASSDKGDAYNEQFF
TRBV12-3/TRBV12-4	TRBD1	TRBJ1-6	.	CASTQQGTGGNSPLHF
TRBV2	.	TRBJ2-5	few	CASGPGFQYF
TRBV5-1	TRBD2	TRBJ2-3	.	CASSLESGGTDTQYF
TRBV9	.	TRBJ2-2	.	CASSVARETGELFF
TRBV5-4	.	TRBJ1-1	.	CASSFTVRDTEAFF
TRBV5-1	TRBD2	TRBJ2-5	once	CASSSGPKVAGVGETQYF
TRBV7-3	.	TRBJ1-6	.	CASSSRIGAGNSPLHF
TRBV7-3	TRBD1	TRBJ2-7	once	CASGTGTGHNEQYF
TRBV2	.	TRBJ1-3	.	CASRRNRNTIYF
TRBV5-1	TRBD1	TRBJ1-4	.	CASSWVGGTEKLFF
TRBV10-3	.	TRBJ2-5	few	CAISESDFREQETQYF
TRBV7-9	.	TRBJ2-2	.	CASRNGITGELFF
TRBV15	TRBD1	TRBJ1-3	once	CATSTRTGGNTIYF
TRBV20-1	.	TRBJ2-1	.	CSARNPGEIRNEQFF
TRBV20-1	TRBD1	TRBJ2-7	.	CSARGTGSPYEQYF
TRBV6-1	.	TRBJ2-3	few	CAISESRGTDTDTQYF
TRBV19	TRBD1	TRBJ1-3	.	CASRIDRAYGNTIYF